Here is one TCR beta chain with its context. Its specificity is not known. Tregs were sorted as CD4+CD25+CD127-/low cells. TCRdb reprocessed the 5' RACE reads via MiXCR and lists one record per CDR3 protein. In the table there are more than 55,000 distinct CDR3 sequences, around 24% of which are singletons. Study conclusions and caveats: Tumor-infiltrating Treg TCR alpha and beta sequences overlapped most with tumor naive CD4+ T cells, then blood naive.

The CDR3 spans 15 residues. With 5 bases removed from V and 0 bases from J, the gap between germline ends came to 15 bases. Germline V lookup: CDR1 DFQATT, CDR2 SNEGSKA (reference sequence). The sequenced material came from tumor-infiltrating Tregs sorted from the breast tumor. The sequence was collected from a female donor with breast cancer. The rearrangement joins TRBV20-1 to TRBJ2-3; no clear D gene. Written as DNA, the CDR3 is TGCAGTGCTCCGACACGGAGCACTAGCACAGATACGCAGTATTTT. Translated: CSAPTRSTSTDTQYF.